This note documents a single T cell receptor beta chain sequence. Libraries were prepared by immunoSEQ multiplex PCR; TCRdb keeps only in-frame clonotypes and omits some of them. The data show several thousand clones, around 90% seen once. The data were obtained in a study of T cell repertoires in ileal Crohn's disease. The CDR3 has 13 amino acids. V dropped 2 bases and J dropped 4 bases, with 5 bases sitting between them. From germline, CDR1 is SGHVS and CDR2 FQNEAQ. The genes are TRBV7-8 and TRBJ2-2; D remains unclear. This TCR was recovered from an adult with Crohn's disease. Input material: ileal tissue. CDR3 in amino acids: CASSLKGTGELFF. The DNA of the CDR3 is TGTGCCAGCAGCTTAAAGGGCACCGGGGAGCTGTTTTTT.